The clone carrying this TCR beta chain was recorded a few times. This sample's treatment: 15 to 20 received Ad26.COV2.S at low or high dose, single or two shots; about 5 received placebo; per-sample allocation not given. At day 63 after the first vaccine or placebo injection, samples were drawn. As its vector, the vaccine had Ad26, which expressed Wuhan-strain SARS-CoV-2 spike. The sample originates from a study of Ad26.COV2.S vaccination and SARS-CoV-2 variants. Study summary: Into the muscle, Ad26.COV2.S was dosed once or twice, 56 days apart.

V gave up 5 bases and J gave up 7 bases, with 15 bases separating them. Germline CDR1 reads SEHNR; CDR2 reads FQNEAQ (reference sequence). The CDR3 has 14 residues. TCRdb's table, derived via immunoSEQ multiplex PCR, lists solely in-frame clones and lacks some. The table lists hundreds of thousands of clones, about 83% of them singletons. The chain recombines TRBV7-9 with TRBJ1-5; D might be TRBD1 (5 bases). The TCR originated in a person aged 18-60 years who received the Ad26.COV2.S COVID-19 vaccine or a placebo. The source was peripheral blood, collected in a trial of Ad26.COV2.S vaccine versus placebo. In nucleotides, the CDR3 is TGTGCCAGCAGCCAATTCCCAGGGAACCAGCCCCAGCATTTT. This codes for CASSQFPGNQPQHF.